One sample yielded the 14 T cell receptor beta chains listed below, sequenced in a study of molecular identifiers for immune sequencing clone quantification. TCRdb re-called the PCR reads with MiXCR, one entry per CDR3 protein. The data show about 300,000 distinct CDR3 sequences, 20% to 25% seen once. Input material: naive CD8+ T cells from blood, with Jurkat cell RNA spiked in. Noted subset: FACS-sorted CD8+CD4-CCR7+CD45RA+ naive T cells. Every receptor here comes from a human donor in good health. Some libraries in this study had Jurkat cell RNA spiked in.

This clonotype has at least ten counts. V is TRBV10-3 and J is TRBJ2-5; no reliable D call. Trimming removed 3 bases from V and 0 bases from J, with 14 bases in between. The CDR3 has 16 amino acids. Looked up from germline, CDR1 is ENHRY and CDR2 is SYGVKD. The CDR3 bases are TGTGCCATCAGTGAAGGATGGAGCCTGTACCAAGAGACCCAGTACTTC. This gives the protein CAISEGWSLYQETQYF.

This clonotype was detected ten times or more. This sequence joins TRBV28 and TRBJ2-1; a possible D gene is TRBD2 (5 bases). This CDR3 is 15 amino acids long. Per germline, CDR1 MDHEN and CDR2 SYDVKM. V was cut by 5 bases and J by 8 bases, with 19 bases left in between. The CDR3 bases are TGTGCCAGCAGTGTCGATGCAGGCGACGGGGATGAGCAGTTCTTC. Its translation is CASSVDAGDGDEQFF.

This clonotype has ten or more counts. The CDR3 reads CASSFDRGDGSTEAFF. The CDR3 DNA follows: TGCGCCAGCAGCTTTGACAGGGGTGATGGGAGCACTGAAGCTTTCTTT. V and J are TRBV5-1 and TRBJ1-1; the match to TRBD1 covers 8 bases. Per the germline V gene, CDR1 is SGHRS and CDR2 is YFSETQ. V dropped 2 bases and J dropped 4; count of bases not matched to a gene: 10. This CDR3 region has 16 residues.

This clonotype was seen many times. This sequence joins TRBV2 and TRBJ2-2; 7 bases match TRBD2. Germline V gives CDR1 SNHLY, CDR2 FYNNEI. With 1 base clipped from V and 0 bases from J, the junction kept 8 bases outside the gene matches. The CDR3 length is 18 residues. The CDR3, as DNA: TGTGCCAGCAGTGAAGGGCTAGCGGTAGTTACGAACACCGGGGAGCTGTTTTTT. This sequence encodes CASSEGLAVVTNTGELFF.

This clonotype came up a few times. This rearrangement joins TRBV27 to TRBJ2-2, with D unresolved. V was trimmed by 4 bases and J by 0 bases, leaving 12 bases between them. The CDR3 extends over 16 amino acids. CDR1 and CDR2 from the germline V gene are MNHEY and SMNVEV (reference sequence). The CDR3 loop reads CASSSFYAPNTGELFF. The DNA of the CDR3 is TGTGCCAGCAGTTCCTTTTACGCTCCGAACACCGGGGAGCTGTTTTTT.

This clonotype was recorded many times. The V gene is TRBV25-1, the J gene TRBJ2-7; D remains ambiguous. The V gene lost 2 bases and the J gene lost 3 bases, with 5 bases spanning the gap. Looked up from germline, CDR1 is MGHDK and CDR2 is SYGVNS. The CDR3 runs 12 residues. CDR3 bases: TGTGCCAGCAGTGAAGCGGACTACGAGCAGTACTTC. Protein: CASSEADYEQYF.

This chain uses TRBV6-1 with TRBJ1-3; the match to TRBD1 covers 10 bases. Per the germline V gene, CDR1 is MNHNS and CDR2 is SASEGT. Trimming at V came to 3 bases and at J to 2 bases, leaving 4 bases not matched to a gene. The CDR3 runs 16 residues. CDR3 region: CASSDQTGGTGNTIYF. The CDR3 region has the DNA TGTGCCAGCAGTGACCAGACAGGGGGCACTGGAAACACCATATATTTT.

The sample holds many counts of this clonotype. This chain links TRBV12-3 or TRBV12-4 with TRBJ2-5, with D unresolved. V dropped 8 bases and J dropped 4 bases, with 14 bases sitting between them. The CDR3 loop spans 13 amino acids. The CDR3 DNA reads as TGTGCCAGCGTCATCGTCTTTGGAGAGACCCAGTACTTC. Translated: CASVIVFGETQYF.

The sample holds many counts of this clonotype. The chain recombines TRBV5-1 with TRBJ2-3; D unresolved. V shed 0 bases and J shed 0 bases, with 5 bases lying between them. Germline lookup yields CDR1 SGHRS and CDR2 YFSETQ. This CDR3 is 14 amino acids long. CDR3 nucleotides: TGCGCCAGCAGCTTGGGGCAGAGCACAGATACGCAGTATTTT. This encodes CASSLGQSTDTQYF.

The V call is TRBV12-3 or TRBV12-4, the J call TRBJ1-5, with TRBD1 identical over 8 bases. V shed 5 bases and J 6 bases; nucleotides not matched to a gene: 12. The CDR3 sequence is 16 residues long. The DNA for the CDR3 is TGTGCCAGCAGTCCACCCGGGACAGGAGACAGTCAGCCCCAGCATTTT. Protein sequence: CASSPPGTGDSQPQHF.

The count of this clonotype is one. One base away lies a much larger clone, so this may be a sequencing read error. The J gene is TRBJ1-2, the V gene TRBV27, with TRBD1 identical over 8 bases. Germline V gene data show CDR1 as MNHEY and CDR2 as SMNVEV (reference sequence). The CDR3 is 18 residues long. CDR3 DNA: TGTGCCAGCAGTCCGTTGGGACAGGAAGGTCAGGGGGCCTATGGCTACGCCTTC. Translation: CASSPLGQEGQGAYGYAF.

This clonotype has a handful of counts. The chain is built from TRBV7-9 and TRBJ2-3; no definite D call. CDR1 and CDR2 from the germline V gene are SEHNR and FQNEAQ (reference sequence). The V gene lost 1 base and the J gene lost 5 bases, with 7 bases spanning the gap. This CDR3 contains 13 residues. CDR3 sequence (DNA): TGTGCCAGCAGCTTAGTCCGTGAAGATACGCAGTATTTT. Encoded protein: CASSLVREDTQYF.

On this clonotype: Possible read error: a much larger clone is one base away. The chain is built from TRBV9 and TRBJ1-5; a possible D gene is TRBD1 (6 bases). This CDR3 has 14 residues. Germline V gene data show CDR1 as SGDLS and CDR2 as YYNGEE. DNA for the CDR3: TGTGCCAGCAGCGTAGCGGACAGCCATCAGCTCCAGCATTTT. Amino acid sequence: CASSVADSHQLQHF.

This clonotype was seen repeatedly, ten times or more. The chain employs TRBV4-3 and TRBJ2-7, with TRBD2 as a possible D gene (5 bases). V lost 5 bases and J 0 bases, leaving 20 bases between the germline ends. Germline assignment: CDR1 LGHNA and CDR2 YSLEER. The CDR3 covers 17 residues. CDR3 sequence: CASSSRLTGIRSYEQYF. In nucleotides, the CDR3 is TGCGCCAGCAGCTCCCGCCTGACCGGGATCCGCTCCTACGAGCAGTACTTC.